These T cell receptor beta chains were read from a single sample in a study of T cell responses to AZD1222 COVID-19 vaccine. Profiling relied on immunoSEQ multiplex PCR, and the TCRdb table lists in-frame clones only, not all of them. This sample carries 150,000 to 200,000 clones, 90% to 95% of them seen once, and the ten largest clones take roughly 5.6%. Sample: peripheral blood, taken 28 days after the second AZD1222 dose. The receptor source for this set is an adult who received the AZD1222 COVID-19 vaccine. Both conserved end residues are part of each CDR3. Each record gives: D gene, J gene, V gene, clone size, CDR3 protein, CDR3 DNA. A D gene is named only where the DNA matches it firmly. Not all rows give a size; the values are once, few, many and, for expanded clones, a class.

>.|TRBJ2-1|TRBV5-1|.
CASSLRLVGREQFF
TGCGCCAGCAGCTTGCGGCTAGTTGGAAGGGAGCAGTTCTTC
>.|TRBJ1-1|TRBV7-9|.
CASSLEMGGAFF
TGTGCCAGCAGCTTAGAAATGGGGGGAGCTTTCTTT
>.|TRBJ1-1|TRBV6-5|.
CASEGGTSMNTEAFF
TGTGCCAGCGAAGGAGGGACGTCCATGAACACTGAAGCTTTCTTT
>.|TRBJ2-7|TRBV11-2|.
CASRYQGLYEQYF
TGTGCCAGCCGGTACCAGGGGCTCTACGAGCAGTACTTC
>TRBD1|TRBJ2-1|TRBV28|.
CASSFWDRGVGYNEQFF
TGTGCCAGCAGTTTCTGGGACAGGGGGGTTGGGTACAATGAGCAGTTCTTC
>TRBD1|TRBJ1-6|TRBV7-2|.
CASRVTGRSPLHF
TGTGCCAGCCGGGTGACAGGGAGGTCACCCCTCCACTTT
>.|TRBJ2-1|TRBV10-1|.
CASSESVTGHNEQFF
TGCGCCAGCAGTGAGTCTGTCACCGGGCACAATGAGCAGTTCTTC
>.|TRBJ2-5|TRBV3-1/TRBV3-2|.
CASSQSVRQETQYF
TGTGCCAGCAGCCAATCGGTCAGACAAGAGACCCAGTACTTC
>TRBD2|TRBJ2-1|TRBV11-2|once
CASSIRQREYNEQFF
TGTGCCAGCAGCATCCGACAGCGGGAGTACAATGAGCAGTTCTTC
>TRBD1|TRBJ1-2|TRBV6-5|.
CASRRDSLSYGYTF
TGTGCCAGCAGGAGGGACAGCCTAAGCTATGGCTACACCTTC
>TRBD2|TRBJ2-7|TRBV2|few
CASRSTSGSYEQYF
TGTGCCAGCAGATCGACTAGCGGGAGCTACGAGCAGTACTTC
>TRBD1|TRBJ1-5|TRBV18|.
CASSRTGGGEQPQHF
TGTGCCAGCTCCCGGACAGGGGGCGGGGAGCAGCCCCAGCATTTT
>.|TRBJ1-2|TRBV27|once
CASRLGPQDNYGYTF
TGTGCCAGCAGGTTAGGCCCTCAGGATAACTATGGCTACACCTTC
>.|TRBJ1-2|TRBV7-2|.
CASTPFGLGVGYTF
TGTGCCAGCACCCCTTTTGGTCTGGGCGTTGGCTACACCTTC
>.|TRBJ2-1|TRBV20-1|.
CSALDRGEQFF
TGCAGTGCTCTGGACCGGGGTGAGCAGTTCTTC
>.|TRBJ2-7|TRBV4-1|.
CASSPKADHWEQYF
TGCGCCAGCAGCCCAAAAGCGGACCATTGGGAGCAGTACTTC
>.|TRBJ2-7|TRBV2|.
CASRRADSIPYEQYF
TGTGCCAGCAGGCGGGCGGACTCAATACCCTACGAGCAGTACTTC
>.|TRBJ1-2|TRBV29-1|.
CSVALTGDYTF
TGCAGCGTTGCCCTGACAGGAGACTACACCTTC
>.|TRBJ2-5|TRBV30|once
CAWQAGDQETQYF
TGTGCCTGGCAGGCAGGAGACCAAGAGACCCAGTACTTC
>TRBD1|TRBJ2-3|TRBV4-1|.
CASSQDLVTGSTDTQYF
TGCGCCAGCAGCCAAGATCTTGTGACAGGGAGCACAGATACGCAGTATTTT
>TRBD1|TRBJ1-5|TRBV9|once
CASGSAADRGPANQPQHF
TGTGCCAGCGGAAGTGCGGCCGACAGGGGGCCTGCAAATCAGCCCCAGCATTTT
>.|TRBJ1-2|TRBV6-5|once
CASKSLYGYTF
TGTGCCAGCAAATCGCTGTATGGCTACACCTTC
>TRBD1|TRBJ1-1|TRBV5-5|once
CASSLKGTGQGATEAFF
TGTGCCAGCAGCCTTAAAGGCACGGGACAGGGGGCTACTGAAGCTTTCTTT
>TRBD2|TRBJ2-7|TRBV10-1|.
CASSVGGTSYEQYF
TGCGCCAGCAGTGTGGGGGGGACCTCCTACGAGCAGTACTTC
>.|TRBJ1-4|TRBV4-3|.
CASSQGVRATNEKLFF
TGCGCCAGCAGCCAGGGGGTCCGTGCAACTAATGAAAAACTGTTTTTT
>.|TRBJ2-1|TRBV15|.
CATSRAGLSYNEQFF
TGTGCCACCAGCAGAGCAGGCCTCTCCTACAATGAGCAGTTCTTC
>TRBD2|TRBJ2-7|TRBV29-1|once
CSVVISTASAGGPGDEQYF
TGCAGCGTTGTCATATCGACAGCCTCAGCGGGAGGGCCGGGCGACGAGCAGTACTTC
>TRBD2|TRBJ2-5|TRBV4-3|.
CASSQGRGTSQKTQYF
TGCGCCAGCAGCCAAGGGAGGGGGACTAGCCAGAAGACCCAGTACTTC
>.|TRBJ1-3|TRBV5-6|.
CASSFFGDTIYF
TGTGCCAGCAGCTTTTTTGGAGACACCATATATTTT
>.|TRBJ1-3|TRBV5-5|.
CASSFGEAGNTIYF
TGTGCCAGCAGCTTTGGGGAGGCTGGAAACACCATATATTTT
>.|TRBJ2-1|TRBV27|.
CASSTGTENYNEQFF
TGTGCCAGCAGCACCGGGACGGAAAATTACAATGAGCAGTTCTTC
>.|TRBJ1-6|TRBV7-9|many
CASSLFVTSPLHF
TGTGCCAGCAGCTTATTTGTCACTTCACCCCTCCACTTT
>TRBD2|TRBJ2-1|TRBV9|.
CASSARLAGGKSEQFF
TGTGCCAGCAGCGCCCGACTAGCGGGAGGGAAGAGTGAGCAGTTCTTC
>TRBD2|TRBJ2-7|TRBV13|.
CASSFHTGLAGEQYF
TGTGCCAGCAGTTTTCACACGGGACTAGCTGGGGAGCAGTACTTC
>.|TRBJ2-7|TRBV27|.
CASSLGQVLTYEQYF
TGTGCCAGCAGTTTGGGGCAGGTTTTAACCTACGAGCAGTACTTC
>.|TRBJ2-6|TRBV6-5|.
CASSYSSGANVLTF
TGTGCCAGCAGTTACTCTTCTGGGGCCAACGTCCTGACTTTC
>TRBD2|TRBJ2-3|TRBV6-4|.
CASSDSSGSGTDTQYF
TGTGCCAGCAGTGACTCTAGCGGGAGCGGGACAGATACGCAGTATTTT
>.|TRBJ2-5|TRBV30|.
CAWASMAVETQYF
TGTGCCTGGGCATCCATGGCCGTTGAGACCCAGTACTTC
>.|TRBJ2-1|TRBV14|.
CASSQGVAYMSSYNEQFF
TGTGCCAGCAGCCAAGGGGTAGCGTACATGAGCTCCTACAATGAGCAGTTCTTC
>.|TRBJ1-6|TRBV6-1|.
CASSDTASSYNSPLHF
TGTGCCAGCAGTGATACGGCAAGCTCCTATAATTCACCCCTCCACTTT
>.|TRBJ2-2|TRBV27|.
CASTRRGVSHTGELFF
TGTGCCAGCACCCGGCGAGGGGTTTCGCACACCGGGGAGCTGTTTTTT
>.|TRBJ1-4|TRBV18|.
CASSPKYGDNEKLFF
TGTGCCAGCTCACCGAAATACGGGGATAATGAAAAACTGTTTTTT
>.|TRBJ1-6|TRBV27|.
CASSPLAASYNSPLHF
TGTGCCAGCAGTCCTCTAGCGGCATCCTATAATTCACCCCTCCACTTT
>TRBD1|TRBJ1-4|TRBV14|.
CASSPGQGYNEKLFF
TGTGCCAGCAGCCCGGGACAGGGCTATAATGAAAAACTGTTTTTT
>TRBD1|TRBJ1-2|TRBV5-1|.
CASSSRAPGRTGNYGYTF
TGCGCCAGCAGCTCGAGAGCCCCCGGAAGGACAGGGAACTATGGCTACACCTTC
>TRBD1|TRBJ1-1|TRBV12-3/TRBV12-4|.
CASSTGQGLEAFF
TGTGCCAGCAGTACGGGACAGGGGCTGGAAGCTTTCTTT
>TRBD1|TRBJ1-4|TRBV7-9|.
CAITPGGGVHEKLFF
TGTGCCATCACCCCAGGAGGGGGCGTACATGAAAAACTGTTTTTT
>.|TRBJ1-1|TRBV30|once
CAWSIGNEAFF
TGTGCCTGGAGTATTGGGAATGAAGCTTTCTTT
>TRBD1|TRBJ1-2|TRBV25-1|once
CASVGGQRVGYTF
TGTGCCAGCGTGGGGGGACAGAGAGTAGGCTACACCTTC
>.|TRBJ1-2|TRBV18|.
CASSPPLGGAGGYTF
TGTGCCAGCTCACCCCCCCTCGGAGGGGCGGGTGGCTACACCTTC
>.|TRBJ1-1|TRBV6-2/TRBV6-3|.
CASSWGGSEAFF
TGTGCCAGCAGTTGGGGTGGGAGTGAAGCTTTCTTT
>.|TRBJ1-2|TRBV29-1|.
CSVRQDLGLRGYTF
TGCAGCGTTCGACAGGACCTAGGTCTTCGGGGCTACACCTTC
>TRBD1|TRBJ2-7|TRBV30|.
CAWRNTGGRYEQYF
TGTGCCTGGAGAAATACAGGGGGTCGCTACGAGCAGTACTTC
>TRBD2|TRBJ2-1|TRBV10-3|.
CAISDGTSGRLNNEQFF
TGTGCCATCAGTGACGGGACTAGCGGGAGGCTTAACAATGAGCAGTTCTTC